One and the same sample provided the 19 T cell receptor beta chains below, sequenced in a study of cytomegalovirus exposure and HLA in healthy donors (dated by TCRdb to the late 2010s). Library construction relied on the immunoSEQ multiplex PCR assay. TCRdb limited this immuneACCESS table to in-frame rearrangements with V and J called. A share of clones is missing; checked studies link under half to unresolved V genes, and the rest is unexplained. In all, the sample holds about 84,000 clones, and around 90% of those were seen once. About 2.2% of the sample goes to the ten largest clones. Material for sequencing was PBMCs. Receptor source: a man aged 25 to 45 in good health and CMV-seronegative.

The chain is built from TRBV6-5 and TRBJ1-1; D unclear. This CDR3 region has 13 residues. In germline, CDR1 is MNHEY, CDR2 SVGAGI. V was trimmed by 8 bases and J by 0 bases, leaving 10 bases between them. The CDR3 loop reads CASSNSMNTEAFF. The CDR3 DNA follows: TGTGCCAGCTCAAACAGCATGAACACTGAAGCTTTCTTT.

V and J are TRBV18 and TRBJ2-1; 7 bases are a match to TRBD2. This CDR3 is 18 amino acids long. J lost 2 bases, V lost 0 bases, and 10 bases had no gene match. Germline loops: CDR1 KGHSH, CDR2 LQKENI. In DNA, the CDR3 is TGTGCCAGCTCACCACCTGCGGTTGCGCGGGAGCCCTACAATGAGCAGTTCTTC. Translating gives CASSPPAVAREPYNEQFF.

V and J are TRBV10-1 and TRBJ2-4, with 8 bases identical to TRBD2. The germline V gene encodes CDR1 WNHNN and CDR2 SYGVQD (reference sequence). The CDR3 runs to 15 residues. The junction had 8 bases not matched to a gene; V was cut back by 6 bases and J by 4 bases. The CDR3 is CASRQKGLVKNIQYF. CDR3 nucleotide sequence: TGCGCCAGCAGGCAGAAGGGACTAGTGAAAAACATTCAGTACTTC.

The chain links TRBV10-3 to TRBJ1-5; no clear D gene. This CDR3 region has 15 residues. Germline V gene data show CDR1 as ENHRY and CDR2 as SYGVKD. V shed 0 bases and J shed 1 base, with 7 bases lying between them. CDR3 nucleotides: TGTGCCATCAGTGAGTCGGAGTTGAGCAATCAGCCCCAGCATTTT. It specifies CAISESELSNQPQHF.

The chain carries TRBV6-5 and TRBJ2-7, with 7 bases matching TRBD1. The CDR3 is made up of 12 amino acids. V was clipped by 6 bases and J by 2 bases; unmatched bases: 1. Germline V gene data show CDR1 as MNHEY and CDR2 as SVGAGI. CDR3 amino acids: CASSGTAYEQYF. CDR3 nucleotides: TGTGCCAGCAGCGGGACAGCCTACGAGCAGTACTTC.

V and J are TRBV5-1 and TRBJ2-7; possible D gene TRBD1, 6 bases. V lost 0 bases to trimming and J lost 0 bases, with 10 bases between them. CDR1 and CDR2 from the germline V gene are SGHRS and YFSETQ. There are 15 residues in the CDR3. The CDR3 DNA reads TGCGCCAGCAGCTTGGTGGACAGTTTCTCCTACGAGCAGTACTTC. Translated, it gives CASSLVDSFSYEQYF.

The chain is built from TRBV19 and TRBJ2-5; 15 bases map to TRBD2. CDR1 is LNHDA, CDR2 SQIVND, per germline (reference sequence). The V segment lost 6 bases and the J segment 5 bases; nucleotides outside the gene matches: 7. The CDR3 consists of 16 residues. The CDR3 DNA is TGTGCCAGTAGCCCAGGACTAGCGGGGGGGCGTGAGACCCAGTACTTC. This sequence encodes CASSPGLAGGRETQYF.

The chain recombines TRBV7-9 with TRBJ2-5, with 10 bases matching TRBD2. V dropped 5 bases and J dropped 1; count of bases not matched to a gene: 10. The CDR3 has 17 amino acids. Germline loops: CDR1 SEHNR, CDR2 FQNEAQ (reference sequence). Here the CDR3 DNA reads TGTGCCAGCAGCCAATGGCGCTTAGCGGGGGGCCAAGAGACCCAGTACTTC. This encodes CASSQWRLAGGQETQYF.

This chain joins TRBV19 and TRBJ2-3; possibly TRBD2 for D (5 bases). The CDR3 is 15 amino acids. The germline V and J ends were trimmed by 0 bases and 1 base, with 8 bases remaining between them. The germline V gene encodes CDR1 LNHDA and CDR2 SQIVND (reference sequence). This CDR3 reads CASSIEGSGTDTQYF. The CDR3 DNA follows: TGTGCCAGTAGTATAGAGGGGAGCGGCACAGATACGCAGTATTTT. The whole variable domain, remainder taken from reference TRBV19 and TRBJ2-3, is DGGITQSPKYLFRKEGQNVTLSCEQNLNHDAMYWYRQDPGQGLRLIYYSQIVNDFQKGDIAEGYSVSREKKESFPLTVTSAQKNPTAFYLCASSIEGSGTDTQYFGPGTRLTVL.

This clone was recorded only once. The V call is TRBV5-4, the J call TRBJ2-1; a possible D gene is TRBD1 (5 bases). Germline assignment: CDR1 SGHNT and CDR2 YYREEE (reference sequence). The CDR3 is 14 amino acids. Trimming cost V 0 bases and J 2 bases, with 6 bases left between them. CDR3 loop: CASSLGGPYNEQFF. The CDR3 DNA reads as TGTGCCAGCAGCTTGGGGGGCCCCTACAATGAGCAGTTCTTC.

This sequence joins TRBV4-1 and TRBJ2-7, with TRBD2 identical over 11 bases. CDR3 length equals 19 residues. The V segment lost 1 base and the J segment 3 bases; nucleotides outside the gene matches: 14. The germline gives CDR1 MGHRA, CDR2 YSYEKL. This CDR3 reads CASSQGAVAGGPLVYEQYF. The CDR3 DNA follows: TGCGCCAGCAGCCAAGGGGCGGTAGCGGGAGGGCCTTTAGTCTACGAGCAGTACTTC.

The chain combines TRBV7-9 with TRBJ1-5; unclear D gene. The germline CDR1 and CDR2 sequences are SEHNR and FQNEAQ (reference sequence). This CDR3 has 15 amino acids. Trimming stripped 4 bases from V and 5 bases from J, with 15 bases between. The DNA for the CDR3 is TGTGCCAGCAGCTCCCGCGACGACGGGGATCAGCCCCAGCATTTT. It translates to CASSSRDDGDQPQHF.

The V gene is TRBV5-1, the J gene TRBJ1-6; 7 bases map to TRBD1. J gave up 5 bases and V 0 bases, and 5 bases lay outside the gene matches. CDR1 SGHRS and CDR2 YFSETQ come from the germline V gene. CDR3 length: 16 residues. CDR3 nucleotide sequence: TGCGCCAGCAGCTTGGCGCCACAGGGGAATAATTCACCCCTCCACTTT. Translating gives CASSLAPQGNNSPLHF.

CDR3 sequence reads: CASSRAVERGSYEQYF. CDR3 bases: TGTGCCAGCAGCAGGGCCGTGGAGCGGGGCTCCTACGAGCAGTACTTC. The chain is built from TRBV5-4 and TRBJ2-7; 7 bases match TRBD2. The J segment lost 0 bases and the V segment lost 4 bases, leaving 10 bases of the junction unmatched. The CDR3 has 16 amino acids. The germline V gene encodes CDR1 SGHNT and CDR2 YYREEE (reference sequence).

V is TRBV10-1 and J is TRBJ2-7, with D possibly TRBD1 on 5 matching bases. Germline V gene data show CDR1 as WNHNN and CDR2 as SYGVQD (reference sequence). The CDR3 length is 13 residues. With 4 bases removed from V and 7 bases from J, the gap between germline ends came to 14 bases. The CDR3 nucleotides read TGCGCCAGCAGTGGCCCAGGGTTGGGGGAGCAGTACTTC. Translation gives CASSGPGLGEQYF.

V usage is TRBV28 and J usage is TRBJ1-6; D is perhaps TRBD1 (5 bases). Germline CDR1 reads MDHEN; CDR2 reads SYDVKM. Trimming removed 6 bases from V and 10 bases from J, with 16 bases in between. The CDR3 is 14 residues long. CDR3 sequence reads: CASRIPLGGSPLHF. CDR3 nucleotide sequence: TGTGCCAGCAGGATTCCACTGGGGGGGTCACCCCTCCACTTT. The variable domain in full, with the rest retrieved from reference TRBV28 and TRBJ1-6, is DVKVTQSSRYLVKRTGEKVFLECVQDMDHENMFWYRQDPGLGLRLIYFSYDVKMKEKGDIPEGYSVSREKKERFSLILESASTNQTSMYLCASRIPLGGSPLHFGNGTRLTVT.

The CDR3 here is CASSPTTGRGQPQHF. Here the CDR3 DNA reads TGTGCCAGCAGCCCTACGACAGGTAGAGGCCAGCCCCAGCATTTT. This rearrangement joins TRBV9 to TRBJ1-5, with D possibly matching TRBD1 (6 bases). From germline, CDR1 is SGDLS and CDR2 YYNGEE. The CDR3 sequence is 15 residues long. V lost 4 bases, J lost 7 bases, and 18 bases lay in between.

The rearrangement joins TRBV6-1 to TRBJ1-5; D might be TRBD1 (5 bases). V gave up 5 bases and J gave up 3 bases, with 14 bases separating them. Germline assignment: CDR1 MNHNS and CDR2 SASEGT. This CDR3 has 15 amino acids. CDR3 loop: CASSSGWRDNQPQHF. The CDR3 DNA is TGTGCCAGCAGTTCAGGGTGGAGGGACAATCAGCCCCAGCATTTT.

The V gene is TRBV6-1, the J gene TRBJ2-1, with 14 bases that match TRBD2. Germline V gene data show CDR1 as MNHNS and CDR2 as SASEGT. This CDR3 comprises 15 residues. V was pared by 5 bases and J by 10 bases, with 7 bases of the junction left unmatched. The CDR3, as DNA: TGTGCCAGCAGTACGGGACTAGCGGGAGCGTGGGAGCAGTTCTTC. Protein sequence: CASSTGLAGAWEQFF.